Shown below are 20 T cell receptor beta chains from a single sample sequenced in a study of T cell repertoires in cytomegalovirus infection. TCRdb analysed the reads with MiXCR anew, one entry per CDR3 protein. This sample has some 160,000 distinct CDR3 sequences, with roughly a sixth found just once. Sequenced sample: CD8+ T cells from PBMCs. The receptors shown here come from a human donor in good health (CMV status not recorded). Some clones in this sample may be carry-over from other donors' samples.

This clonotype has a count of ten or more. The V and J genes are TRBV7-2 and TRBJ2-2; 8 nucleotides line up with TRBD2. The length of the CDR3 is 14 residues. The ends lost 7 bases at V and 3 bases at J; junction bases unmatched: 4. Germline V gene sequence: CDR1 SGHTA, CDR2 FQGNSA. The CDR3 region has the DNA TGTGCCAGCACCCTTAGCGGGGACACCGGGGAGCTGTTTTTT. It specifies CASTLSGDTGELFF.

The chain employs TRBV19 and TRBJ1-1, with D hard to call. Germline V gene sequence: CDR1 LNHDA, CDR2 SQIVND (reference sequence). Trimming shortened V by 1 base and J by 7 bases, and 13 bases separated the two germline ends. This CDR3 has 14 amino acids. CDR3 residues: CASSIVPSRGEAFF. CDR3 nucleotide sequence: TGTGCCAGTAGTATAGTCCCAAGTCGGGGTGAAGCTTTCTTT.

This clonotype appeared many times. This sequence joins TRBV6-2 or TRBV6-3 and TRBJ2-1; no clear D. The germline V gene has CDR1 MNHEY and CDR2 SVGEGT. The CDR3 totals 13 residues. Trimming shortened V by 4 bases and J by 8 bases, and 12 bases separated the two germline ends. As DNA, the CDR3 is TGTGCCAGCAGTTCGGTAGGAGAACATGAGCAGTTCTTC. Translated, it gives CASSSVGEHEQFF.

This clonotype has more than one count but fewer than ten. This chain uses TRBV7-8 with TRBJ2-3; TRBD2 matches at 9 bases. Germline V gene data show CDR1 as SGHVS and CDR2 as FQNEAQ. The length of the CDR3 is 18 residues. The junction had 15 bases not matched to a gene; V was cut back by 5 bases and J by 3 bases. In nucleotides, the CDR3 is TGTGCCAGCAGCACCCGGGGTGGCGGGGGGGGAATAACAGATACGCAGTATTTT. Its translation is CASSTRGGGGGITDTQYF.

The table lists this clonotype with a few counts. The rearrangement links TRBV7-8 to TRBJ2-5, with D possibly TRBD1 on 6 matching bases. CDR1 is SGHVS, CDR2 FQNEAQ, per germline. The CDR3 sequence is 16 residues long. V lost 3 bases, J lost 5 bases, and 19 bases lay in between. CDR3 in DNA: TGTGCCAGCAGCTTCCGGGACACCCCCGGCTGGGAGACCCAGTACTTC. Its protein is CASSFRDTPGWETQYF.

Only a few counts were recorded for this clonotype. V is TRBV6-1 and J is TRBJ2-5; 8 positions match TRBD2. CDR1 is MNHNS and CDR2 is SASEGT in the germline V gene. Unmatched junction bases numbered 7, after V lost 3 bases and J lost 1 base. There are 16 residues in the CDR3. The CDR3 sequence: CASSEAGGRTQETQYF. The CDR3 region has the DNA TGTGCCAGCAGTGAGGCGGGGGGCAGGACCCAAGAGACCCAGTACTTC.

CDR3: CASSPAWKNEKLFF. In nucleotides, the CDR3 is TGTGCCAGCAGCCCAGCATGGAAAAATGAAAAACTGTTTTTT. The chain couples TRBV12-3 or TRBV12-4 to TRBJ1-4; D call uncertain. V dropped 6 bases and J dropped 5 bases, with 13 bases sitting between them. The CDR3 consists of 14 residues.

This clonotype was recorded a few times. The rearrangement joins TRBV11-3 to TRBJ2-1, with D possibly matching TRBD2 (5 bases). Trimming left V 1 base short and J 10 bases short, with 11 bases between. This CDR3 has 13 amino acids. Germline CDR1 SGHNT, CDR2 YENEEA. CDR3 region: CASSLALASEQFF. Written as DNA, the CDR3 is TGTGCCAGCAGCTTAGCCCTAGCAAGCGAGCAGTTCTTC.

Ten or more counts support this clonotype. The V and J genes are TRBV28 and TRBJ1-5; no firm D call. CDR3 size: 15 residues. With 6 bases removed from V and 1 base from J, the gap between germline ends came to 13 bases. Germline CDR1 is MDHEN and CDR2 is SYDVKM. The CDR3 spells CASRLAGGSNQPQHF. The CDR3 DNA reads as TGTGCCAGCAGGTTAGCAGGAGGGAGCAATCAGCCCCAGCATTTT.

The V call is TRBV7-3, the J call TRBJ2-1; TRBD2 matches 11 bases. The CDR3 has 15 amino acids. Germline V gene data show CDR1 as SGHTA and CDR2 as FQGTGA. Trimming took 3 bases from V and 6 from J; bases not matched to a gene: 4. CDR3 DNA sequence: TGTGCCAGCAGCTTGACTAGCGGGATGTTCAATGAGCAGTTCTTC. Protein sequence: CASSLTSGMFNEQFF.

The V gene is TRBV12-3 or TRBV12-4, the J gene TRBJ2-2; 9 nucleotides match TRBD1. The CDR3 runs to 15 residues. V lost 8 bases, J lost 4 bases, and 8 bases stayed unmatched. The DNA for the CDR3 is TGTGCCAGCGGATCGACAGGGGGTGGCACCGGGGAGCTGTTTTTT. It translates to CASGSTGGGTGELFF.

V gene TRBV28 combines with J gene TRBJ2-7; TRBD2 matches 9 bases. V shed 6 bases, J shed 4 bases, and the junction held 7 bases outside the gene matches. The germline V gene has CDR1 MDHEN and CDR2 SYDVKM. The CDR3 covers 14 residues. The CDR3: CASSPGRGGYEQYF. The CDR3 nucleotides are TGTGCCAGCAGCCCCGGGCGGGGGGGGTACGAGCAGTACTTC.

This clonotype was seen a few times. The V and J genes are TRBV7-8 and TRBJ2-3; no clear D gene. Looked up from germline, CDR1 is SGHVS and CDR2 is FQNEAQ. The CDR3 extends over 15 amino acids. The ends were cut back, 0 bases at V and 1 base at J, with 8 bases in the middle. The CDR3 sequence: CASSLAQRGTDTQYF. CDR3 nucleotides: TGTGCCAGCAGCTTAGCCCAGCGTGGCACAGATACGCAGTATTTT.

This clonotype has a handful of counts. V gene TRBV11-2 combines with J gene TRBJ2-7, with a tentative D call TRBD1 (6 bases). V lost 4 bases to trimming and J lost 4 bases, with 17 bases between them. Germline V gene data show CDR1 as SGHAT and CDR2 as FQNNGV. This CDR3 has 15 residues. This CDR3 reads CASSSTETGWYEQYF. The CDR3 DNA reads as TGTGCCAGCAGCTCGACAGAGACAGGTTGGTACGAGCAGTACTTC.

This clonotype came up many times. The rearrangement joins TRBV9 to TRBJ1-1, with no clear D. This CDR3 has 14 residues. CDR1 is SGDLS, CDR2 YYNGEE, per germline. V shed 0 bases and J shed 1 base, with 7 bases lying between them. CDR3 protein: CASSVVTTNTEAFF. CDR3 DNA: TGTGCCAGCAGCGTAGTGACAACGAACACTGAAGCTTTCTTT.

The chain uses TRBV11-3 and TRBJ2-2, with D possibly TRBD1 on 6 matching bases. Trimming removed 3 bases at V and 4 bases at J, with 15 bases between. CDR3 size: 16 residues. CDR1 is SGHNT and CDR2 is YENEEA in the germline V gene. CDR3 sequence reads: CASSFRGGQRTGELFF. In DNA form, the CDR3 reads TGTGCCAGCAGCTTCAGAGGGGGTCAGCGCACCGGGGAGCTGTTTTTT.

This clonotype was seen just once. The chain uses TRBV28 and TRBJ2-1; TRBD1 matches 12 bases. The V gene's germline CDR1 is MDHEN and CDR2 SYDVKM. This CDR3 has 15 amino acids. V lost 9 bases and J lost 8; bases outside the gene matches: 11. The CDR3 here is CASGPFRDRGHEQFF. DNA for the CDR3: TGTGCCAGTGGGCCCTTCCGGGACAGGGGGCATGAGCAGTTCTTC.

This clonotype was counted a few times. The chain has TRBV12-3 or TRBV12-4 and TRBJ2-2; 9 nucleotides line up with TRBD2. This CDR3 spans 17 amino acids. The junction had 2 bases not matched to a gene; V was cut back by 0 bases and J by 0 bases. The CDR3 is CASSLASGSANTGELFF. CDR3 nucleotides: TGTGCCAGCAGTTTAGCTAGCGGGAGCGCGAACACCGGGGAGCTGTTTTTT.

This chain joins TRBV6-8 and TRBJ2-1, with D possibly being TRBD2 (6 bases). Germline loops: CDR1 MNHGY, CDR2 SAAAGT. Trimming took 0 bases from V and 9 from J, leaving 9 bases between them. The CDR3 extends over 13 amino acids. CDR3: CASSYSDGGEQFF. In DNA, the CDR3 is TGTGCCAGCAGTTACTCAGACGGGGGTGAGCAGTTCTTC.

This clonotype was counted between two and nine times. The chain couples TRBV28 to TRBJ2-7, with a weak D call TRBD1 (7 bases). This CDR3 has 14 residues. Trimming took off 8 bases at V and 1 base at J, with 15 bases between the two ends. From germline, CDR1 is MDHEN and CDR2 SYDVKM. The CDR3 is CASLSPGGSYEQYF. The CDR3 nucleotides are TGTGCCAGCCTGTCGCCAGGGGGGTCCTACGAGCAGTACTTC.